This entry features one TCR beta chain sequence. Original data processing: It was from reference gene primer amplification that nucleated cell counts were estimated. Libraries were prepared by immunoSEQ multiplex PCR; TCRdb keeps only in-frame clonotypes and omits some of them. The V and J calls and clone size are taken from that table; D and trimming were inferred from the DNA. The sample consists of about 120,000 clones, more than 75% of them appearing once. The entry originates in a study of blood T cell repertoires in COVID-19. Study information: Acute and convalescent COVID-19 samples came from the United States, Italy and Spain. Sample material is recorded as cDNA or gDNA derived from T cells, B-cell-depleted T cells, or PBMCs.

CDR3 length: 15 residues. The germline gives CDR1 MNHEY, CDR2 SVGAGI. V dropped 4 bases and J dropped 5 bases, with 14 bases sitting between them. The chain couples TRBV6-5 to TRBJ2-2, with D possibly being TRBD1 (5 bases). The receptor was isolated from a man in his sixties or seventies with acute or convalescent COVID-19. The source material was peripheral blood. The CDR3 spells CASSLRGRATGELFF. The CDR3 DNA is TGTGCCAGCAGTTTAAGGGGCAGGGCTACCGGGGAGCTGTTTTTT.